This TCR beta chain was sequenced during a study of T cells in Graves' hyperthyroidism and ophthalmopathy (dated by TCRdb to between 2017 and 2020). Context from the whole study: TCR V-J signatures able to tell the groups apart were searched for in a discovery cohort of 95 to 100 patients, of whom under 45 had Graves' ophthalmopathy and 55 to 65 had stable Graves' hyperthyroidism. Whether ophthalmopathy could be predicted prospectively was tested in an independent validation cohort made up of approximately 19 hyperthyroidism patients plus 17 patients who later progressed to ophthalmopathy. The 75 to 100 discovery patients were divided at random into training and test sets in a 7:3 ratio. In more than five Graves' hyperthyroidism patients, the study also compared T-cell repertoires from thyroid tissue with T-cell repertoires from blood. After blood sampling, hyperthyroidism patients were treated with methimazole at a starting dose of 30 mg daily, and ophthalmopathy patients were treated with high-dose intravenous methylprednisolone. TCR Vbeta CDR3 sequencing of fewer than 150 peripheral blood samples (around 45 ophthalmopathy, about 80 hyperthyroidism and approximately 17 progressor patients) is reported in the paper.

Any patient with an uncontrolled infection, another autoimmune disease, pregnancy or lactation was excluded. Diagnoses were based on clinical symptoms, serum thyroxine and TRAb, thyroid ultrasound and orbital computed tomography. Total RNA was extracted using Trizol reagent, and RNA quality was assessed on an Agilent 2100 Bioanalyzer. General findings and caveats noted by the study authors: A 13 V-J signature model separated ophthalmopathy from stable hyperthyroidism, with 87.88% sensitivity and 81% to 82% specificity in cross-validation and 80%/75% in testing. Blood samples also contained most of the expanded thyroid clonotypes (frequency above 0.001), which suggests that blood repertoires may reflect thyroid immune responses. In validation, the model predicted progression to ophthalmopathy a median of approximately 6.6 months before onset, with about 67% sensitivity and 72.22% specificity. No statistical method was used to set the sample size in advance, and investigators knew the group allocation.

Amplification of TCR beta CDR3 regions was carried out from RNA transcripts. A first-round RT-PCR of the TCR CDR3 used the HTBI primer set with the Qiagen OneStep RT-PCR kit. Libraries were constructed in a second round of multiplex PCR, after which size selection and purification were performed. Sequencing of the libraries was done on an Illumina HiSeq2000 using paired-end 100 bp reads. The paper's data handling went like this. SOAPnuke was used to process the raw data, removing reads that contained adapters or uncalled bases, had a mean Phred below 15, or lacked an exact match to the constant primer or identifier. High-quality paired reads were merged with COPE v1.2.5, and unique nucleotide sequences were defined as clonotypes. MiTCR v1.1 was used to align the clonotypes against IMGT TRBV, TRBD and TRBJ reference segments. Analysis was restricted to V-J combinations with a frequency above 0.0001, which covered roughly 99% of repertoires. A TCS score was defined as the ratio between F50 (clonal expansion) and ExV (chaos), using BLOSUM62-based TCRdist between CDR3 peptides within each V-J. Welch's t-statistics and random forest reduced 450 to 600 V-J features to fewer than 15, which were used in a naive Bayes classifier (R e1071). The similarity between thyroid and blood repertoires was quantified using the Morisita-Horn index. In TCRdb, the public reads were trimmed at Q25 with fastp and aligned with MiXCR, with productive beta chains retained. When rows share a CDR3 protein, they turn into one entry using the most common DNA and genes. TCRdb, rather than the study authors, made the V and J calls. The sample has roughly 500,000 distinct CDR3 sequences on record, over 35% of them singletons. Roughly 45% of the sample is taken by the ten largest.

Reading from cysteine to phenylalanine, the CDR3 counts 13 amino acids. The retained sequence is limited to the CDR3, 39 bases, with the frame set at the first base. As encoded in the germline V gene, CDR1 is MNHEY while CDR2 is SVGAGI. V is pared back by 5 bases and J by 4 bases, with 9 bases lying between the germline termini. As concerns this clonotype: Its antigen has not been determined. It has no much larger one-base neighbor in the sample; base qualities were not kept.

The specimen sequenced was peripheral blood or thyroid tissue (not recorded which). This sequence originates from an adult woman with Graves' disease, either hyperthyroidism or ophthalmopathy (not recorded which). Recombination connected TRBV6-5 to TRBJ1-5; the D gene cannot be named for sure. This receptor carries the CDR3 CASSPLLNQPQHF. The nucleotide sequence is TGTGCCAGCAGTCCCCTCCTGAATCAGCCCCAGCATTTT.